This TCR beta chain was recorded in a study of patients and donors after allogeneic stem cell transplantation. TCRdb reprocessed the RT-PCR reads with MiXCR, giving one entry per CDR3 protein. The sample carries about 87,000 distinct CDR3 sequences, approximately 5.2% recorded once. V lost 2 bases and J 8 bases, leaving 21 bases between the germline ends. The germline V gene has CDR1 MGHRA and CDR2 YSYEKL. The CDR3 sequence is 16 residues long. Sequencing was performed on blood, either unsorted or a sorted T cell fraction (not recorded which). The rearrangement uses TRBV4-1 and TRBJ1-2, with D maybe TRBD1 (6 bases). The source is a human donor who was either an allogeneic HSCT recipient or a stem cell or donor lymphocyte infusion donor (not recorded which). It is not recorded whose cells these are; they may come from a transplant donor. CDR3 DNA sequence: TGCGCCAGCAGCCAATTAGGGGGGGTCGCGCTATACGGCTACACCTTC. Protein product: CASSQLGGVALYGYTF.